A single sample is the source of the 21 T cell receptor beta chains below, sequenced in a study of OX40 agonist ivuxolimab in advanced cancers. Data came from immunoSEQ multiplex PCR; TCRdb stores just in-frame clones and leaves some out. The repertoire includes about 62,000 clones, approximately 81% of them detected once, and 3% to 4% sits in the top ten. The specimen was CD4+ or CD8+ T cells sorted from blood, collected in a trial of the OX40 agonist ivuxolimab. These receptors were collected from an adult with an advanced solid tumor such as melanoma, head and neck, liver or kidney cancer.

V is TRBV9 and J is TRBJ2-7, with D perhaps matching TRBD2 (6 bases). V lost 2 bases to trimming and J lost 2 bases, with 17 bases between them. Germline V gene lookup returns CDR1 SGDLS and CDR2 YYNGEE. This CDR3 contains 16 residues. The CDR3 reads CASSVSSGLGTYEQYF. The CDR3 coding sequence is TGTGCCAGCAGCGTTTCCTCGGGACTGGGGACCTACGAGCAGTACTTC.

The gene calls are TRBV5-4 and TRBJ2-1, with 10 bases matching TRBD2. Unmatched junction bases numbered 2, after V lost 2 bases and J lost 6 bases. Per the germline V gene, CDR1 is SGHNT and CDR2 is YYREEE (reference sequence). This CDR3 is built from 14 residues. The CDR3: CASSFQRGGNEQFF. The CDR3 nucleotides read TGTGCCAGCAGCTTTCAGCGGGGGGGCAATGAGCAGTTCTTC.

The rearrangement links TRBV10-1 to TRBJ2-1; D is unresolved. The CDR3 contains 12 residues. V lost 3 bases and J 11 bases, leaving 11 bases between the germline ends. Germline CDR1 reads WNHNN; CDR2 reads SYGVQD (reference sequence). The CDR3 nucleotides are TGCGCCAGCAGTGACCCCCTAAGTAAGCAGTTCTTC. It encodes CASSDPLSKQFF.

This clone occurred a few times. This chain connects TRBV7-2 to TRBJ2-1; 7 positions agree with TRBD1. V shed 3 bases, J shed 5 bases, and the junction held 10 bases outside the gene matches. Per the germline V gene, CDR1 is SGHTA and CDR2 is FQGNSA. The CDR3 consists of 16 residues. This CDR3 reads CASSLGNRGRDNEQFF. CDR3 DNA sequence: TGTGCCAGCAGCTTGGGGAACAGGGGTAGGGACAATGAGCAGTTCTTC.

This clone has a single count. This chain joins TRBV7-9 and TRBJ1-3, with D possibly being TRBD1 (6 bases). The ends were cut back, 6 bases at V and 0 bases at J, with 12 bases in the middle. The CDR3 is 15 amino acids. Germline CDR1 is SEHNR and CDR2 is FQNEAQ (reference sequence). CDR3 protein: CASSSTRGSGNTIYF. The CDR3 nucleotides read TGTGCCAGCAGTTCGACCAGGGGCTCTGGAAACACCATATATTTT.

The chain uses TRBV25-1 and TRBJ2-7, with 12 bases that match TRBD2. Germline CDR1 reads MGHDK; CDR2 reads SYGVNS. V shed 8 bases, J shed 1 base, and the junction held 6 bases outside the gene matches. The CDR3 runs 15 residues. CDR3 nucleotide sequence: TGTGCCAGCGCCCGACTAGCGGGAGTTTCCTACGAGCAGTACTTC. Its translation: CASARLAGVSYEQYF.

The CDR3 region is CASSRGQGASNSPLHF. The DNA of the CDR3 is TGTGCCAGCTCACGGGGACAGGGGGCGTCTAATTCACCCCTCCACTTT. The chain recombines TRBV18 with TRBJ1-6, with TRBD1 matching 12 bases. Losses at the gene ends were 4 bases for V and 6 bases for J; bases not matched to a gene: 4. The CDR3 has 16 residues. In germline, CDR1 is KGHSH, CDR2 LQKENI.

With respect to this clone: Its ends do not fully match the called genes, so a read error is possible. The rearrangement joins TRBV5-6 to TRBJ1-5; D is undetermined. CDR3 length: 18 amino acids. The germline gives CDR1 SGHDT, CDR2 YYEEEE. The CDR3 DNA sequence: TGTGCCAGCAGTTTGGCCCGAACTGGCCTTGGTGGCAATCAGCCCCAGCATTTT. As protein: CASSLARTGLGGNQPQHF.

The V gene is TRBV28, the J gene TRBJ2-7; D perhaps matches TRBD2 (5 bases). This CDR3 contains 13 residues. Germline CDR1 and CDR2: MDHEN and SYDVKM. Trimming pared 3 bases from V and 5 bases from J, leaving 11 bases between. CDR3: CASSFVYGNEQYF. DNA of the CDR3: TGTGCCAGCAGTTTTGTGTACGGGAACGAGCAGTACTTC.

J is TRBJ1-5 and V is TRBV6-1; D is perhaps TRBD1 (5 bases). The length of the CDR3 is 14 residues. V lost 6 bases and J 0 bases, leaving 9 bases between the germline ends. Germline V gives CDR1 MNHNS, CDR2 SASEGT. CDR3 sequence reads: CASSPTVSNQPQHF. CDR3 bases: TGTGCCAGCAGCCCGACAGTTAGCAATCAGCCCCAGCATTTT.

V is TRBV7-3 and J is TRBJ2-5; D unresolved. Germline CDR1 and CDR2: SGHTA and FQGTGA. The V end was cut by 2 bases, the J end by 2 bases, with 6 bases between. This CDR3 region has 13 residues. CDR3 nucleotide sequence: TGTGCCAGCAGCTTAGGCGTACAAGAGACCCAGTACTTC. Translating gives CASSLGVQETQYF.

The chain carries TRBV18 and TRBJ2-5; 13 bases map to TRBD2. The V and J ends lost 5 bases and 4 bases, in that order; junction bases with no gene match: 4. The CDR3 length is 15 residues. Germline loops: CDR1 KGHSH, CDR2 LQKENI. CDR3 protein: CASSAGTSGTETQYF. The DNA of the CDR3 is TGTGCCAGCTCAGCCGGGACTAGCGGGACAGAGACCCAGTACTTC.

The rearrangement uses TRBV18 and TRBJ2-2; 12 nucleotides align to TRBD2. Trimming took 5 bases from V and 5 from J; bases not matched to a gene: 3. Germline V gene lookup returns CDR1 KGHSH and CDR2 LQKENI. The CDR3 loop spans 15 amino acids. CDR3 sequence (DNA): TGTGCCAGCTCAGAGACTAGCGGGGGAACCGGGGAGCTGTTTTTT. This encodes CASSETSGGTGELFF.

This chain joins TRBV18 and TRBJ2-3, with 10 positions matching TRBD2. The V segment lost 4 bases and the J segment 3 bases; nucleotides outside the gene matches: 1. The V gene's germline CDR1 is KGHSH and CDR2 LQKENI. This CDR3 contains 14 residues. The CDR3 sequence is CASSLAGGTDTQYF. The CDR3 region has the DNA TGTGCCAGCTCACTAGCGGGGGGAACAGATACGCAGTATTTT.

The V call is TRBV13, the J call TRBJ2-7; no firm D call. The ends were cut back, 4 bases at V and 8 bases at J, with 12 bases in the middle. Germline CDR1 reads PRHDT; CDR2 reads FYEKMQ (reference sequence). The CDR3 is 12 amino acids. The CDR3 spells CASSSGLVQQYF. The CDR3 bases are TGTGCCAGCAGCTCCGGGCTGGTCCAGCAGTACTTC.

The chain uses TRBV18 and TRBJ1-5, with a tentative D call TRBD1 (6 bases). V lost 3 bases to trimming and J lost 4 bases, with 13 bases between them. Germline V CDR1 and CDR2: KGHSH, LQKENI. The length of the CDR3 is 15 residues. This CDR3 reads CASSPGGGGNQPQHF. In DNA form, the CDR3 reads TGTGCCAGCTCACCCGGGGGCGGCGGGAATCAGCCCCAGCATTTT.

This chain joins TRBV6-9 and TRBJ2-7; 9 nucleotides align to TRBD1. The CDR3 consists of 15 residues. V shed 6 bases and J 4 bases; nucleotides not matched to a gene: 10. CDR1 and CDR2 from the germline V gene are MNHGY and SVAAGI. The CDR3 region is CASSPGQGADYEQYF. The CDR3 nucleotides read TGTGCCAGCAGCCCGGGACAGGGAGCGGATTACGAGCAGTACTTC.

The chain links TRBV7-8 to TRBJ2-5, with D maybe TRBD1 (6 bases). V was cut by 6 bases and J by 3 bases, with 17 bases left in between. The CDR3 loop spans 15 amino acids. Germline V gene lookup returns CDR1 SGHVS and CDR2 FQNEAQ. The DNA for the CDR3 is TGTGCCAGCAGTCCCCTGGGCAGGGGAGAAGAGACCCAGTACTTC. Residues: CASSPLGRGEETQYF. The entire variable domain, with the rest obtained from reference TRBV7-8 and TRBJ2-5, is as follows: GAGVSQSPRYKVAKRGQDVALRCDPISGHVSLFWYQQALGQGPEFLTYFQNEAQLDKSGLPSDRFFAERPEGSVSTLKIQRTQQEDSAVYLCASSPLGRGEETQYFGPGTRLLVL.

The chain carries TRBV10-3 and TRBJ1-1, with D unclear. This CDR3 comprises 16 residues. Trimming cost V 0 bases and J 2 bases, with 13 bases left between them. Germline V gene sequence: CDR1 ENHRY, CDR2 SYGVKD. The CDR3 loop reads CAISESEREVNTEAFF. CDR3 DNA: TGTGCCATCAGTGAGTCTGAGCGAGAGGTAAACACTGAAGCTTTCTTT.

The chain uses TRBV7-6 and TRBJ2-1, with unresolved D. The CDR3 has 16 amino acids. V lost 5 bases, J lost 0 bases, and 14 bases lay in between. Germline CDR1 SGHVS, CDR2 FNYEAQ. The CDR3 sequence is CASSPGQASSYNEQFF. CDR3 sequence (DNA): TGTGCCAGCAGCCCTGGTCAGGCGAGCTCCTACAATGAGCAGTTCTTC. Drawing the rest from reference TRBV7-6 and TRBJ2-1, the complete variable domain is GAGVSQSPRYKVTKRGQDVALRCDPISGHVSLYWYRQALGQGPEFLTYFNYEAQQDKSGLPNDRFSAERPEGSISTLTIQRTEQRDSAMYRCASSPGQASSYNEQFFGPGTRLTVL.

The chain has TRBV18 and TRBJ1-2; D call uncertain. Trimming shortened V by 4 bases and J by 0 bases, and 9 bases separated the two germline ends. This CDR3 region has 14 residues. The germline V gene has CDR1 KGHSH and CDR2 LQKENI. The CDR3 sequence is CASSLTKTNYGYTF. The CDR3, as DNA: TGTGCCAGCTCACTGACAAAAACTAACTATGGCTACACCTTC.